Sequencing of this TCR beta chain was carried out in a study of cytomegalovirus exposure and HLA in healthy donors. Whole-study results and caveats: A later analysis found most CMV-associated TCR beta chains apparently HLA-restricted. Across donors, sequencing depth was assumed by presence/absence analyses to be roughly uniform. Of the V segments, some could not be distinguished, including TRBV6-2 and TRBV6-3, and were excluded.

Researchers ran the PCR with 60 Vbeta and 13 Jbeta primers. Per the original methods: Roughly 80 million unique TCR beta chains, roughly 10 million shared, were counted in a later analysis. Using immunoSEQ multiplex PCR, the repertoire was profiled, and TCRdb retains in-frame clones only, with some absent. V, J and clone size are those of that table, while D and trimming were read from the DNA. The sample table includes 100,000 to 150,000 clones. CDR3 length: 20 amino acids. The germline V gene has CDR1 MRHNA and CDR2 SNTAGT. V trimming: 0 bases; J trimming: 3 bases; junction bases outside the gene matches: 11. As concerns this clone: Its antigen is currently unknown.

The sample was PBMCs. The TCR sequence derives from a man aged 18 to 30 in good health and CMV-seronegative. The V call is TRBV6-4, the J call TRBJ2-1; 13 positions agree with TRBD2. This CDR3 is CASSDSPLAGGLFGYNEQFF. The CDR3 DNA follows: TGTGCCAGCAGTGACTCCCCACTAGCGGGGGGGCTCTTTGGCTACAATGAGCAGTTCTTC.